Listed below are T cell receptor beta chains from one sample, sequenced in a study of quantifying T cell responses using KT2 cells. MiXCR, run by TCRdb on the UMI-ligation and nested PCR reads, gives a single entry per CDR3 protein. In the table there are 40,000 to 50,000 distinct CDR3 sequences, more than 15% of which are singletons. The source material was PBMCs spiked with cells of the T cell clone KT2. These receptors were obtained from a human donor. Each CDR3 is given with its conserved first and last residue. Each record gives: clone size, V gene, D gene, J gene, CDR3 DNA, CDR3 protein. The D gene is left open where the match is weak. Clone size is not always given. Where it is, it says once, few, many or a class for expanded clones.

many	TRBV2	NA	TRBJ2-3	TGTGCCAGCAGTTCGCGGATGACTAGCACAGATACGCAGTATTTT	CASSSRMTSTDTQYF
NA	TRBV12-3/TRBV12-4	NA	TRBJ1-2	TGTGCCAGCAGTTATGGGACGGTTTCGAGTTATGGCTACACCTTC	CASSYGTVSSYGYTF
NA	TRBV4-3	NA	TRBJ2-3	TGCGCCAGCAGCCGGGAACACGCTAGCACAGATACGCAGTATTTT	CASSREHASTDTQYF
NA	TRBV20-1	TRBD1	TRBJ1-3	TGCAGTGCTAGAGGCCAGGGGGGCTCTGGAAACACCATATATTTT	CSARGQGGSGNTIYF
NA	TRBV29-1	TRBD1	TRBJ1-2	TGCAGCGTGGAACACAGGGGGGAGAAGGATGGCTACACCTTC	CSVEHRGEKDGYTF
many	TRBV6-1	NA	TRBJ1-5	TGTGCCAGCAATGTGGAGCAGGGAGGGAATCAGCCCCAGCATTTT	CASNVEQGGNQPQHF
few	TRBV18	NA	TRBJ2-3	TGTGCCAGCTCACCAAATCAGGGTGTCAGCACAGATACGCAGTATTTT	CASSPNQGVSTDTQYF
NA	TRBV3-1	NA	TRBJ1-1	TGTGCCAGCAGCCCGCTCTTCGTGAACACTGAAGCTTTCTTT	CASSPLFVNTEAFF
few	TRBV29-1	NA	TRBJ2-5	TGCAGCGTTGAAGATCAAGGTGACCAAGAGACCCAGTACTTC	CSVEDQGDQETQYF
few	TRBV30	NA	TRBJ2-4	TGTGCCTGGAGTGTACGTGAAGAAGCCAAAAACATTCAGTACTTC	CAWSVREEAKNIQYF
many	TRBV7-2	NA	TRBJ2-3	TGTGCCAGCAGCGACCTAGATACGCAGTATTTT	CASSDLDTQYF
few	TRBV7-2	NA	TRBJ2-3	TGTGCCAGCAGCTTAGATCTCGGGGGTAATACGCAGTATTTT	CASSLDLGGNTQYF
NA	TRBV4-2	NA	TRBJ1-1	TGTGCCAGCAGCCAAGATGGGAAAGGTGAAGCTTTCTTT	CASSQDGKGEAFF
few	TRBV7-9	NA	TRBJ2-1	TGTGCCAGCAGCTTTCGTGGGACGGCCGTCTACAATGAGCAGTTCTTC	CASSFRGTAVYNEQFF
few	TRBV7-2	TRBD1	TRBJ2-3	TGTGCCGGTCACAGGGGAAGCACAGATACGCAGTATTTT	CAGHRGSTDTQYF
few	TRBV7-9	NA	TRBJ2-3	TGTGCCAGCAGCTCTAGAGTACCCACAGATACGCAGTATTTT	CASSSRVPTDTQYF
NA	TRBV6-1	NA	TRBJ1-2	TGTGCCAGCAGTCAACAGGGCTCGGAAGGCTACACCTTC	CASSQQGSEGYTF
NA	TRBV29-1	TRBD1	TRBJ1-5	TGCAGCGTTGTAGGGCCAGGACAGGGTTCCGGTCAGCCCCAGCATTTT	CSVVGPGQGSGQPQHF
NA	TRBV5-6	TRBD1	TRBJ1-2	TGTGCCAGCAGCGTGATTCCCCGTACCGGATCAGGGGGGAGCTACACCTTC	CASSVIPRTGSGGSYTF
NA	TRBV18	NA	TRBJ2-7	TGTGCCAGCTCACCGTCGGGGGACGAGCAGTACTTC	CASSPSGDEQYF
many	TRBV12-3/TRBV12-4	NA	TRBJ1-6	TGTGCCAGCAGTTTATTGCGGATTAAGAATTCACCCCTCCACTTT	CASSLLRIKNSPLHF
NA	TRBV20-1	NA	TRBJ2-1	TGCAGTGCTAGCTTGCGTAATGAGCAGTTCTTC	CSASLRNEQFF
few	TRBV10-3	TRBD2	TRBJ2-1	TGTGCCATCAGTGATCGGACTAGCGGGAGTGGTAATGAGCAGTTCTTC	CAISDRTSGSGNEQFF
NA	TRBV27	TRBD1	TRBJ2-3	TGTGCCAGCAGTACCACAGGGGGCCGACCCACAGATACGCAGTATTTT	CASSTTGGRPTDTQYF
NA	TRBV19	NA	TRBJ2-3	TGTGCCAGTACTATAAGCGAGTTCACAGATACGCAGTATTTT	CASTISEFTDTQYF
few	TRBV24-1	TRBD2	TRBJ2-1	TGTGCCACCAGTGATCCCCTGGTGGAAAGCGGGAGGGCCTCCTACAATGAGCAGTTCTTC	CATSDPLVESGRASYNEQFF
few	TRBV20-1	NA	TRBJ2-3	TGCAGTGCCCCCACCCCCGGTTCTAGCACAGATACGCAGTATTTT	CSAPTPGSSTDTQYF
NA	TRBV4-3	NA	TRBJ2-3	TGCGCCAGCAGCCAAGTGTTTGGACTCCTCCAGACAGATACGCAGTATTTT	CASSQVFGLLQTDTQYF
NA	TRBV20-1	NA	TRBJ1-4	TGCAGTGCTAGAATGGGTTTTAATGAAAAACTGTTTTTT	CSARMGFNEKLFF
few	TRBV11-2	NA	TRBJ1-5	TGTGCCAGCAGCTTAGGACAGGCCCCCAATCAGCCCCAGCATTTT	CASSLGQAPNQPQHF
NA	TRBV6-5	NA	TRBJ2-5	TGTGCCAGCAGCTATCAGGGGGGAGAGACCCAGTACTTC	CASSYQGGETQYF
NA	TRBV29-1	NA	TRBJ2-1	TGCAGCTCTACACAGGGTCGTGAGCAGTTCTTC	CSSTQGREQFF
NA	TRBV11-3	NA	TRBJ1-5	TGTGCCAGCAGCTTCGATATTTTGACCCCGAGCAATCAGCCCCAGCATTTT	CASSFDILTPSNQPQHF
NA	TRBV12-5	TRBD2	TRBJ2-5	TGTGCTAGTGGCCTAGCGGGGGGGCGTGAGACCCAGTACTTC	CASGLAGGRETQYF
many	TRBV5-1	NA	TRBJ2-3	TGCGCCAGCAGCTTGGAGAGGGCTGCAGATACGCAGTATTTT	CASSLERAADTQYF
few	TRBV6-2/TRBV6-3	TRBD2	TRBJ2-3	TGTGCCAGCAGTTACGGACTAGCGGGATTCACAGATACGCAGTATTTT	CASSYGLAGFTDTQYF
many	TRBV2	NA	TRBJ2-5	TGTGCCAGCAGTGACGGGTGGGGCTCGGCAGAGACCCAGTACTTC	CASSDGWGSAETQYF
medium-sized	TRBV7-6	TRBD1	TRBJ2-5	TGTGCCAGCAGCGCCCAGGGGGCAGTGAGGGAGACCCAGTACTTC	CASSAQGAVRETQYF
few	TRBV15	NA	TRBJ1-2	TGTGCCACCAGCAGATTAAGGGATGATGAAGGCTACACCTTC	CATSRLRDDEGYTF
few	TRBV15	NA	TRBJ1-5	TGTGCCACCAGTATGGCAGGGGCCAATCAGCCCCAGCATTTT	CATSMAGANQPQHF
NA	TRBV12-3/TRBV12-4	TRBD2	TRBJ2-3	TGTGCCAGCAGTTTACAAGCGGGGGGGCCGGAAACAGATACGCAGTATTTT	CASSLQAGGPETDTQYF
few	TRBV20-1	NA	TRBJ2-1	TGCAGTGCGCCGGGGGGCGGTAGCTCCTACAATGAGCAGTTCTTC	CSAPGGGSSYNEQFF
many	TRBV5-1	NA	TRBJ2-1	TGCGCCAGCAGCTTGGATGTGCTAGACGAGCAGTTCTTC	CASSLDVLDEQFF
NA	TRBV7-2	NA	TRBJ1-1	TGTGCCAGCAGCTGGGGGACCACTGAAGCTTTCTTT	CASSWGTTEAFF
NA	TRBV6-6	NA	TRBJ1-6	TGTGCCAGCAGGATGTATAATTCACCCCTCCACTTT	CASRMYNSPLHF
once	TRBV18	TRBD1	TRBJ1-1	TGTGCCAGCTCACCACGGGGACAGCTGGCGACGTGGAACACTGGAGCTTTCTTT	CASSPRGQLATWNTGAFF
many	TRBV4-2	NA	TRBJ2-7	TGTGCCAGCAGCCTGGCCCGACTCTACGAGCAGTACTTC	CASSLARLYEQYF
NA	TRBV3-1	TRBD2	TRBJ2-1	TGTGCCAGCAGCATAGCGGGGAGGAGCGACAATGAGCAGTTCTTC	CASSIAGRSDNEQFF
NA	TRBV10-3	TRBD1	TRBJ1-5	TGTGCCACCGGACAGGCCCTCAATCAGCCCCAGCATTTT	CATGQALNQPQHF
many	TRBV11-2	TRBD1	TRBJ2-7	TGTGCCAGCAGCCGAAGACAGGGAGTGTCCTACGAGCAGTACTTC	CASSRRQGVSYEQYF
NA	TRBV21-1	NA	TRBJ1-2	TGTGCCAGCAGTAGCTGGGACAGCCGCTCCTATGGCTACACCTTC	CASSSWDSRSYGYTF
many	TRBV20-1	NA	TRBJ2-1	TGCAGTGCTAGTTCCCAGCGCGGTTACAATGAGCAGTTCTTC	CSASSQRGYNEQFF
NA	TRBV18	TRBD2	TRBJ2-7	TGTGCCAGCTCACCAGGTCTAGCGGGAGCCTACGAGCAGTACTTC	CASSPGLAGAYEQYF